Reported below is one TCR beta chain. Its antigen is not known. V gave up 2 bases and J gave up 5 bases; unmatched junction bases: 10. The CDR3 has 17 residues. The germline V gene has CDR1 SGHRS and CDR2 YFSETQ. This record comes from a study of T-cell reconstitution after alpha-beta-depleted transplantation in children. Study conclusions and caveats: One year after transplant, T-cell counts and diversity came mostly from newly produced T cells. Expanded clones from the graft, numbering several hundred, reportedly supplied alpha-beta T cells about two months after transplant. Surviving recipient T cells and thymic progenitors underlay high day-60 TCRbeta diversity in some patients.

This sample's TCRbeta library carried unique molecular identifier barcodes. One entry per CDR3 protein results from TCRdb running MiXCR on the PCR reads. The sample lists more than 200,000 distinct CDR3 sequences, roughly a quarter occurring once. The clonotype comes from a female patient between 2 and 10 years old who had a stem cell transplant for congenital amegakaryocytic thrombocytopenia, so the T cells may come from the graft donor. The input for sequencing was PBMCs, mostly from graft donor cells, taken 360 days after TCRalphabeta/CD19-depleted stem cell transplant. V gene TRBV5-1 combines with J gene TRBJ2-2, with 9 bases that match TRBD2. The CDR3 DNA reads TGCGCCAGCAGCTTAACCCTCGGGACTAGCCGAACCGGGGAGCTGTTTTTT. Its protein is CASSLTLGTSRTGELFF.